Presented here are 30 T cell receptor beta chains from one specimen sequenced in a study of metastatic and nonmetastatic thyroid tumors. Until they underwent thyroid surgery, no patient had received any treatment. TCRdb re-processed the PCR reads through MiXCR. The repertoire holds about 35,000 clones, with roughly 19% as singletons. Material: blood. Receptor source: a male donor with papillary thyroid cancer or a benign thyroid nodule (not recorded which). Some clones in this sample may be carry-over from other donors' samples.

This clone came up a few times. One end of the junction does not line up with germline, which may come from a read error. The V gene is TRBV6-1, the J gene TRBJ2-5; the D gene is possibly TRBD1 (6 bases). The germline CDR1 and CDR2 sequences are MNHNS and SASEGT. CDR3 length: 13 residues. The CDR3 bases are TGTGCCAGCAGCGAACAGGGTGTAGAGACCCAGTACTTT. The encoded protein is CASSEQGVETQYF.

The DNA for the CDR3 is TGTGCCAGCAGTTACTCTGAGACTAGCGGGAGAGCCGGGGAGCTGTTTTTT. It specifies CASSYSETSGRAGELFF. The chain employs TRBV6-5 and TRBJ2-2; TRBD2 matches at 12 bases. V lost 0 bases and J lost 6; bases outside the gene matches: 5. In germline, CDR1 is MNHEY, CDR2 SVGAGI. The CDR3 runs to 17 residues.

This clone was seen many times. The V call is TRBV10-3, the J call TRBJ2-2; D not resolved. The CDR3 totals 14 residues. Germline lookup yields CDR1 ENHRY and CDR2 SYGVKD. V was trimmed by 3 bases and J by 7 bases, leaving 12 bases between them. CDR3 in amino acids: CAISELQGGGELFF. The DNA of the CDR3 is TGTGCCATCAGTGAATTACAAGGTGGCGGGGAGCTGTTTTTT.

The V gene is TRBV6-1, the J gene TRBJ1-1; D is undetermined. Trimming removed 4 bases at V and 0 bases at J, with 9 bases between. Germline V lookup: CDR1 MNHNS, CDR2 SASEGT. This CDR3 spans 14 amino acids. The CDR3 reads CASSGADLNTEAFF. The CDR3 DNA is TGTGCCAGCAGTGGTGCAGACCTGAACACTGAAGCTTTCTTT.

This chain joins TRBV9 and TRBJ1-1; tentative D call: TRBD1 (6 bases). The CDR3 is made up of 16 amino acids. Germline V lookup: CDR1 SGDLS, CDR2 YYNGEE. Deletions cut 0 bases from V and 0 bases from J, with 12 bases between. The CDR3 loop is CASSVGGGLLNTEAFF. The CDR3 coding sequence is TGTGCCAGCAGCGTAGGAGGGGGGCTTTTGAACACTGAAGCTTTCTTT. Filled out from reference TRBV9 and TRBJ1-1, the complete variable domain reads DSGVTQTPKHLITATGQRVTLRCSPRSGDLSVYWYQQSLDQGLQFLIQYYNGEERAKGNILERFSAQQFPDLHSELNLSSLELGDSALYFCASSVGGGLLNTEAFFGQGTRLTVV.

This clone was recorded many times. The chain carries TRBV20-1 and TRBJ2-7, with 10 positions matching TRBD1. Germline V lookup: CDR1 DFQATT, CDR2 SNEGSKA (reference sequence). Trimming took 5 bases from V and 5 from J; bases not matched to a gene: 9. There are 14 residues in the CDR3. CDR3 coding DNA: TGCAGTGCTCAAGACAGGGGGCGCCGGAACGAGCAGTACTTC. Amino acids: CSAQDRGRRNEQYF.

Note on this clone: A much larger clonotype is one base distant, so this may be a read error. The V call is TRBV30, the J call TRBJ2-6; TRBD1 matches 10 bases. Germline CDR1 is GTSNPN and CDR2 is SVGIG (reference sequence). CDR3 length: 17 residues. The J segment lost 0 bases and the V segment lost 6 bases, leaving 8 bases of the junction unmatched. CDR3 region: CACLPGQGSSGANVLTF. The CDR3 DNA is TGTGCCTGCCTGCCGGGACAGGGGTCCTCTGGGGCCAACGTCCTGACTTTC. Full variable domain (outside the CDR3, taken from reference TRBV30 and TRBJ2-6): SQTIHQWPATLVQPVGSPLSLECTVEGTSNPNLYWYRQAAGRGLQLLFYSVGIGQISSEVPQNLSASRPQDRQFILSSKKLLLSDSGFYLCACLPGQGSSGANVLTFGAGSRLTVL.

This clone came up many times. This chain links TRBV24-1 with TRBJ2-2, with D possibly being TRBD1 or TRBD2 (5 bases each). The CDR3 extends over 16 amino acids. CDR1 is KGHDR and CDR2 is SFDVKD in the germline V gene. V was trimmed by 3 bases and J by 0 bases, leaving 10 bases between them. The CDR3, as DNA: TGTGCCACCAGTGATCCCGGGACCGCGAACACCGGGGAGCTGTTTTTT. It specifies CATSDPGTANTGELFF.

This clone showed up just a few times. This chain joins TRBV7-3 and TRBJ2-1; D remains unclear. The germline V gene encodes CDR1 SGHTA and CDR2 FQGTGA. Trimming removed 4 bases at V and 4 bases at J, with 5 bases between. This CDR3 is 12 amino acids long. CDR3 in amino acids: CASSSEYNEQFF. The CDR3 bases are TGTGCCAGCAGCTCGGAATACAATGAGCAGTTCTTC.

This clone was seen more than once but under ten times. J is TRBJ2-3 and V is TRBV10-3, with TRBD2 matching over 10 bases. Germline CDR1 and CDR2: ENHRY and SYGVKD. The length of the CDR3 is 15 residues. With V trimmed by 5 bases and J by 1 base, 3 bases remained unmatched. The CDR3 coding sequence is TGTGCCATCAGTTTTGGACTAGCGGGCACAGATACGCAGTATTTT. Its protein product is CAISFGLAGTDTQYF.

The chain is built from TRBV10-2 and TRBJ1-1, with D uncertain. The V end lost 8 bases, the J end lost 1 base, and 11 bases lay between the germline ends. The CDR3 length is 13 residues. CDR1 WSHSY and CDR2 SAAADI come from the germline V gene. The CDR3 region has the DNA TGCGCCAGCGGAGGAGCCTCGAACACTGAAGCTTTCTTT. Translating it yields CASGGASNTEAFF.

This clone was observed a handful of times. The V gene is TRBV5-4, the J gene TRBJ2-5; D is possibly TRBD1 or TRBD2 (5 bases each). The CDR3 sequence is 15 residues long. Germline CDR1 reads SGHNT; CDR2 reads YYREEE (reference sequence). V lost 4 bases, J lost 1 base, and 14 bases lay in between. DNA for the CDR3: TGTGCCAGCAGCCCTTTATCGGGACCCCAAGAGACCCAGTACTTC. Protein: CASSPLSGPQETQYF.

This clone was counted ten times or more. CDR3 in amino acids: CASSGQTYEQYF. CDR3 in DNA: TGTGCCAGCAGTGGACAGACCTACGAGCAGTACTTC. The chain recombines TRBV28 with TRBJ2-7, with D possibly being TRBD1 (6 bases). Germline values: CDR1 MDHEN, CDR2 SYDVKM. V was clipped by 5 bases and J by 2 bases, with 7 bases between them. The CDR3 has 12 amino acids. Supplemented by reference TRBV28 and TRBJ2-7, the full variable domain reads DVKVTQSSRYLVKRTGEKVFLECVQDMDHENMFWYRQDPGLGLRLIYFSYDVKMKEKGDIPEGYSVSREKKERFSLILESASTNQTSMYLCASSGQTYEQYFGPGTRLTVT.

Here the CDR3 reads CASSERLAESSYEQYF. In DNA, the CDR3 is TGTGCCAGCAGTGAACGGCTAGCTGAGAGCTCCTACGAGCAGTACTTC. The chain joins TRBV6-1 to TRBJ2-7; TRBD2 is a possible D gene (5 bases). Trimming left V 2 bases short and J 0 bases short, with 14 bases between. The CDR3 runs 16 residues. CDR1 is MNHNS and CDR2 is SASEGT in the germline V gene.

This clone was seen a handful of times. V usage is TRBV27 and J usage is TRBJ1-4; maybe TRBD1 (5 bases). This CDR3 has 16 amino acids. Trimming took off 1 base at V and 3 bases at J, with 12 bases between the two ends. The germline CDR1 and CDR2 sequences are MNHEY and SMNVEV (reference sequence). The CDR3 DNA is TGTGCCAGCAGTTTATTGCCGGGACCGCCTAATGAAAAACTGTTTTTT. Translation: CASSLLPGPPNEKLFF.

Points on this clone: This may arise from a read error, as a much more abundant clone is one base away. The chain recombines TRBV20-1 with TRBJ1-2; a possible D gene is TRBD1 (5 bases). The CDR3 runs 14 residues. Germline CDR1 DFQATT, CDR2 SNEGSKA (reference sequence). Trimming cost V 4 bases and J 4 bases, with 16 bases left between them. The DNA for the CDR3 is TGCAGTGCTATACGGGACGGGCGTTCCTATGGCTACACCTTC. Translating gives CSAIRDGRSYGYTF.

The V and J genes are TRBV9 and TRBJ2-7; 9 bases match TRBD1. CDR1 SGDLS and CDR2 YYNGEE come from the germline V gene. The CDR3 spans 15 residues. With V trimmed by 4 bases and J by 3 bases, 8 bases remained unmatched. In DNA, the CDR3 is TGTGCCAGCAGCAAGGGACAGGGATCTTTCTACGAGCAGTACTTC. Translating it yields CASSKGQGSFYEQYF. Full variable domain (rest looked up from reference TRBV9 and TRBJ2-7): DSGVTQTPKHLITATGQRVTLRCSPRSGDLSVYWYQQSLDQGLQFLIQYYNGEERAKGNILERFSAQQFPDLHSELNLSSLELGDSALYFCASSKGQGSFYEQYFGPGTRLTVT.

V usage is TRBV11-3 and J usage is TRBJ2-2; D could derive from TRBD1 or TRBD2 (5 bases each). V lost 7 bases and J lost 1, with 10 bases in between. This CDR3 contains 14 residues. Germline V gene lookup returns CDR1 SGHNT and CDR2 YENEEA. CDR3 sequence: CASTRDGNTGELFF. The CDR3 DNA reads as TGTGCCAGCACGAGGGACGGGAACACCGGGGAGCTGTTTTTT. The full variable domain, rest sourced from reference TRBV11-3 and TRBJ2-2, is EAGVVQSPRYKIIEKKQPVAFWCNPISGHNTLYWYLQNLGQGPELLIRYENEEAVDDSQLPKDRFSAERLKGVDSTLKIQPAELGDSAVYLCASTRDGNTGELFFGEGSRLTVL.

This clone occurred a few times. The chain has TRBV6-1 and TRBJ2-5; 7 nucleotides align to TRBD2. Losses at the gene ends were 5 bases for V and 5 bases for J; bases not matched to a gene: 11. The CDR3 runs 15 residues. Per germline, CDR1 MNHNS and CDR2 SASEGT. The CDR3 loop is CASSLAGGPMETQYF. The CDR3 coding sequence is TGTGCCAGCAGTTTAGCGGGTGGGCCGATGGAGACCCAGTACTTC.

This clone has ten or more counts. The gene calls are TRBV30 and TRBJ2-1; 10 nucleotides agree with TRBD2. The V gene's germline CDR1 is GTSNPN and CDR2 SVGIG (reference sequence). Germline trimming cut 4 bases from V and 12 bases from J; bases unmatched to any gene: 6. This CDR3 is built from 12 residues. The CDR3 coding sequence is TGTGCCTGGACAGCGGGGGGGTCGGCGCAGTTCTTC. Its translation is CAWTAGGSAQFF.

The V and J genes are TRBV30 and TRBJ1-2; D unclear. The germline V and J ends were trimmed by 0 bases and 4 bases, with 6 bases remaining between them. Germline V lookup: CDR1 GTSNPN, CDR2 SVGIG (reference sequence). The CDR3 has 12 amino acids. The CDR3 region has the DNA TGTGCCTGGAGTGTTTGGGGCTATGGCTACACCTTC. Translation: CAWSVWGYGYTF.

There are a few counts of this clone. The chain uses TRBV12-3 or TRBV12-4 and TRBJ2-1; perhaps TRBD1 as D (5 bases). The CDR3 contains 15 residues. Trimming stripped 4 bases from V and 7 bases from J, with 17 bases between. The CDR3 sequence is CASSSMAVGPNEQFF. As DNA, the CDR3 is TGTGCCAGCAGTTCTATGGCTGTGGGGCCGAATGAGCAGTTCTTC.

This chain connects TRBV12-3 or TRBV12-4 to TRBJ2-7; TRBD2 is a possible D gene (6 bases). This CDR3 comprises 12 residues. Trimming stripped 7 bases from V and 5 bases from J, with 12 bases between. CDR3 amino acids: CASTLGGHEQYF. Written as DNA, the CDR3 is TGTGCCAGCACTCTGGGAGGTCACGAGCAGTACTTC.

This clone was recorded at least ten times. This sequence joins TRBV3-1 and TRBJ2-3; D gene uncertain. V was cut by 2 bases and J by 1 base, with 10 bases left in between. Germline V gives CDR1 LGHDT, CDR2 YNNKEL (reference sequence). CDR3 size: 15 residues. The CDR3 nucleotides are TGTGCCAGCAGCCAATCGGTTTCCGGCACAGATACGCAGTATTTT. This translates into CASSQSVSGTDTQYF.

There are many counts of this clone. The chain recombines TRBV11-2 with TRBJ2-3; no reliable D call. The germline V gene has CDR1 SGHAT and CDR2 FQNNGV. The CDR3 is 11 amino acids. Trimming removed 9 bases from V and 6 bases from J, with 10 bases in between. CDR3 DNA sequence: TGTGCCAGTCAGGTAACCGATACGCAGTATTTT. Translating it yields CASQVTDTQYF.

The CDR3 region has the DNA TGTGCCAGCTCGGGAAGGGGGGTTAATCAGCCCCAGCATTTT. Its protein is CASSGRGVNQPQHF. V is TRBV6-2 or TRBV6-3 and J is TRBJ1-5; D perhaps matches TRBD1 (6 bases). The V end was cut by 8 bases, the J end by 4 bases, with 15 bases between. CDR3 length: 14 amino acids. Germline V gene data show CDR1 as MNHEY and CDR2 as SVGEGT.

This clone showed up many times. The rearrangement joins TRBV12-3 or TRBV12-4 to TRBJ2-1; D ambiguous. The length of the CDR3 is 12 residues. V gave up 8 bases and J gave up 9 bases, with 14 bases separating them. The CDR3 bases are TGTGCCAGCCAAAACAAGAACGGTGAGCAGTTCTTC. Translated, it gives CASQNKNGEQFF.

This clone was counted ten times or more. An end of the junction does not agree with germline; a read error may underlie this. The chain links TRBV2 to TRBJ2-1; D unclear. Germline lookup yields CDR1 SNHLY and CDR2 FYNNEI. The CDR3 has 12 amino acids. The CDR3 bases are TGTGCCAGCAGTACCGCCGTCGGACCAAAGCTCTTC. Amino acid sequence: CASSTAVGPKLF. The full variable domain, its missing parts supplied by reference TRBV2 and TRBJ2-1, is EPEVTQTPSHQVTQMGQEVILRCVPISNHLYFYWYRQILGQKVEFLVSFYNNEISEKSEIFDDQFSVERPDGSNFTLKIRSTKLEDSAMYFCASSTAVGPKLFGPGTRLTVL.

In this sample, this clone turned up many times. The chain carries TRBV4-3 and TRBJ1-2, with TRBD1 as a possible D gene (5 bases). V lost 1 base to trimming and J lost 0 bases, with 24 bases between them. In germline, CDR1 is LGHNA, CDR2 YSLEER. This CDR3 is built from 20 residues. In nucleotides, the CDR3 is TGCGCCAGCAGCCAAGGGGGAGTGATTGGGGCCAAAGGAGCTAACTATGGCTACACCTTC. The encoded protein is CASSQGGVIGAKGANYGYTF.

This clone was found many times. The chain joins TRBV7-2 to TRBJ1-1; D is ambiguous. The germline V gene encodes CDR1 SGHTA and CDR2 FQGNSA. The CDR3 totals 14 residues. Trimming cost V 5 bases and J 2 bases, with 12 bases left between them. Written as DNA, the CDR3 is TGTGCCAGCAGCACCCTGACAAGAAACACTGAAGCTTTCTTT. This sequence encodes CASSTLTRNTEAFF.